These T cell receptor beta chains were read from a single sample in a study of blood T cell repertoires in COVID-19. Measured with immunoSEQ multiplex PCR; TCRdb has only the in-frame clones, and not every one. Of around 200,000 clones listed, more than 70% were seen once; the top ten hold nearly 7.5%. Sequenced sample: PBMCs or T cells enriched from blood (not recorded which). The receptors were sampled from a woman aged 40 to 49 with acute COVID-19. CDR3s include the opening cysteine and the closing phenylalanine or tryptophan. A D gene is named only where the DNA matches it firmly. Some rows have no size entry. The others give once, few or many, or a class for an expanded clone.

D gene	J gene	V gene	clone size	CDR3 DNA	CDR3 protein
-	TRBJ2-7	TRBV24-1	-	TGTGCCACCAGTGATAGTTTTCGGGGAACCGAGCAGTACTTC	CATSDSFRGTEQYF
TRBD1	TRBJ2-5	TRBV6-2/TRBV6-3	-	TGTGCCAGCAGTTACAGGACAGGCGGTGAGACCCAGTACTTC	CASSYRTGGETQYF
-	TRBJ2-7	TRBV24-1	-	TGTGCCACCAGTGCCCATCGGGAGCCCTACGAGCAGTACTTC	CATSAHREPYEQYF
-	TRBJ2-1	TRBV6-2/TRBV6-3	-	TGTGCCAGCAGTTACCTAATAGCGGAGTACAATGAGCAGTTCTTC	CASSYLIAEYNEQFF
-	TRBJ2-2	TRBV3-1/TRBV3-2	-	TGTGCCAGCAGCCGCATGACGGGCGGGGAGCTGTTTTTT	CASSRMTGGELFF
-	TRBJ2-3	TRBV4-1	-	TGCGCCAGCAGCCAAGCTGGGCAGGCCACAGATACGCAGTATTTT	CASSQAGQATDTQYF
TRBD1	TRBJ1-1	TRBV19	-	TGTGCCAGTCATTCGAGACCGGGACAGCCCTCCTCTGAAGCTTTCTTT	CASHSRPGQPSSEAFF
TRBD1	TRBJ2-3	TRBV9	few	TGTGCCAGCAGCCTACAGGGGTTTAGCACAGATACGCAGTATTTT	CASSLQGFSTDTQYF
-	TRBJ2-1	TRBV10-3	-	TGTGCCATCAGTGCGATGGAGGGCCCTCACAATGAGCAGTTCTTC	CAISAMEGPHNEQFF
TRBD1	TRBJ1-1	TRBV5-1	few	TGCGCCAGCAGCTTGACAGGGGGCACTGAAGCTTTCTTT	CASSLTGGTEAFF
-	TRBJ1-1	TRBV10-3	-	TGTGCCATCAGTGAATGGCAGCAGCGGGCTGAAGCTTTCTTT	CAISEWQQRAEAFF
-	TRBJ2-3	TRBV5-4	-	TGTGCCAGCAGCGCTACAGGGACAAGCCACCCTAGCACAGATACGCAGTATTTT	CASSATGTSHPSTDTQYF
TRBD2	TRBJ2-3	TRBV7-9	-	TGTGCCAGTAAGCGGGGGTCAACAGATACGCAGTATTTT	CASKRGSTDTQYF
-	TRBJ1-5	TRBV5-1	-	TGCGCCAGCAGCTTGTTAGGGGACAATCAGCCCCAGCATTTT	CASSLLGDNQPQHF
TRBD1	TRBJ2-7	TRBV12-3/TRBV12-4	-	TGTGCCAGCAGTGGGACAGGGCCCTACGAGCAGTACTTC	CASSGTGPYEQYF
TRBD1	TRBJ2-7	TRBV10-3	once	TGTGCCATCAGTGAGTCGAACAGGGGACACGAGCAGTACTTC	CAISESNRGHEQYF
-	TRBJ2-1	TRBV4-3	-	TGCGCCAGCAGCCGAACTCCTAGCGTAAGTCTAAGAGAGCAGTTCTTC	CASSRTPSVSLREQFF
-	TRBJ2-7	TRBV7-3	-	TGTGCCAGCAGCCGTACGGGGGGCCACGAGCAGTACTTC	CASSRTGGHEQYF
-	TRBJ1-2	TRBV2	-	TGTGCCAGCAGCGAACAGGGATTTGAGGGCTACACCTTC	CASSEQGFEGYTF
TRBD1	TRBJ1-5	TRBV28	few	TGTGCCAGCAGTTCAGGGGGCGCGGGGCAGCCCCAGCATTTT	CASSSGGAGQPQHF
TRBD1	TRBJ1-4	TRBV25-1	-	TGTGCCAGCAGTGAATCCCCAGGGGGAGAAAAACTGTTTTTT	CASSESPGGEKLFF
TRBD1	TRBJ1-1	TRBV7-2	few	TGTGCCAGCAGCTTAGTGTGGACAGGGAACACTGAAGCTTTCTTT	CASSLVWTGNTEAFF
-	TRBJ1-1	TRBV18	-	TGTGCCAGCTCATTGGGGGGGCACACTGAAGCTTTCTTT	CASSLGGHTEAFF
-	TRBJ1-1	TRBV19	-	TGTGCCAGTAGTATCCCCTCGGGAGGGAACACTGAAGCTTTCTTT	CASSIPSGGNTEAFF
-	TRBJ2-7	TRBV3-1/TRBV3-2	-	TGTGCCAGCAGCCAGGGCAGAATCTACGAGCAGTACTTC	CASSQGRIYEQYF
-	TRBJ1-6	TRBV6-5	-	TGTGCCAGCAGTTCCGATGGAGGGAACTCACCCCTCCACTTT	CASSSDGGNSPLHF
TRBD2	TRBJ2-1	TRBV7-3	-	TGTGCCAGCAGCATTAGCGGGGGGGCAGTCTCCTACAATGAGCAGTTCTTC	CASSISGGAVSYNEQFF
-	TRBJ1-1	TRBV10-3	-	TGTGCCATCACCTCAGGGAACACTGAAGCTTTCTTT	CAITSGNTEAFF
TRBD2	TRBJ2-3	TRBV25-1	once	TGTGCCAGCAGTGAAAAGTGGGGGGGAGACACAGATACGCAGTATTTT	CASSEKWGGDTDTQYF
TRBD2	TRBJ2-7	TRBV7-8	-	TGTGCCAGCAGCTTGGGACTAGCGGGGTCCTACGAGCAGTACTTC	CASSLGLAGSYEQYF
TRBD1	TRBJ2-1	TRBV3-1/TRBV3-2	-	TGTGCCAGCCAAGAGACCGGACAGGTCTACAATGAGCAGTTCTTC	CASQETGQVYNEQFF
-	TRBJ1-2	TRBV5-6	-	TGTGCCAGCAGCTTTACAGGATCTGGCTATGGCTACACCTTC	CASSFTGSGYGYTF
TRBD1	TRBJ1-5	TRBV28	-	TGTGCCAGTAGCCGAAACAGGGGTCAGCCCCAGCATTTT	CASSRNRGQPQHF
-	TRBJ1-4	TRBV7-2	-	TGTGCCAGCAGCTTAAATAGGCAGACATTTAATGAAAAACTGTTTTTT	CASSLNRQTFNEKLFF
-	TRBJ2-7	TRBV6-5	-	TGTGCCAGCAGTTTGAACTGGGGACAAAACTCCTACGAGCAGTACTTC	CASSLNWGQNSYEQYF
TRBD1	TRBJ2-3	TRBV7-3	-	TGTGCCAGCAGCCCCCCGGGACAGGGGAAGTATTTT	CASSPPGQGKYF
-	TRBJ1-2	TRBV9	-	TGTGCCAGCAGCGTAGTGCCACCTAATGGCTACACCTTC	CASSVVPPNGYTF
-	TRBJ1-1	TRBV2	-	TGTGCCAGCCACAGGCAGGGTAGGTACACTGAAGCTTTCTTT	CASHRQGRYTEAFF
TRBD1	TRBJ1-1	TRBV11-2	-	TGTGCCAGCAGCTTAGGGACAGGGAAGACTGAAGCTTTCTTT	CASSLGTGKTEAFF
-	TRBJ1-2	TRBV24-1	-	TGTGCCACCAGTGATTCTGGACATCTTGGCTACACCTTC	CATSDSGHLGYTF
TRBD1	TRBJ1-6	TRBV9	-	TGTGCCAGCAGCCAGACGGGACAGGCTATGAATTCACCCCTCCACTTT	CASSQTGQAMNSPLHF
TRBD1	TRBJ2-5	TRBV5-1	once	TGCGCCAGCAGCTCGGGACAGGGAGGGAGCGCCCAGTACTTC	CASSSGQGGSAQYF
TRBD1	TRBJ2-7	TRBV28	few	TGTGCCAGCAGTCTATCCGGGACAGGGTCCTACGAGCAGTACTTC	CASSLSGTGSYEQYF
TRBD1	TRBJ1-5	TRBV4-2	-	TGTGCCAGCAGCCAAGTGGGACAGTATAGCAATCAGCCCCAGCATTTT	CASSQVGQYSNQPQHF
-	TRBJ1-2	TRBV24-1	-	TGTGCCACCAGTGATCAAGACAATTATGGCTACACCTTC	CATSDQDNYGYTF
-	TRBJ1-2	TRBV7-9	-	TGTGCCAGCAGCTTAGAGGTTCAGGTTAACCACACCTTC	CASSLEVQVNHTF
-	TRBJ1-2	TRBV7-9	-	TGTGCCAGCAGCTCGGACCGGGGATTCTATGGCTACACCTTC	CASSSDRGFYGYTF
TRBD1	TRBJ1-2	TRBV5-1	few	TGCGCCAGCAGCTCGACGGGACAGGGCTTCGATGGCTACACCTTC	CASSSTGQGFDGYTF
TRBD1	TRBJ1-1	TRBV11-2	once	TGTGCCAGCAGCTACTTGACAGGGATGAACACTGAAGCTTTCTTT	CASSYLTGMNTEAFF
-	TRBJ1-4	TRBV19	-	TGTGCCAGTAGTAGGAGTGAAAAACTGTTTTTT	CASSRSEKLFF
TRBD1	TRBJ1-4	TRBV5-1	-	TGCGCCAGCAGCATTACAGGGGTAGACGAAAAACTGTTTTTT	CASSITGVDEKLFF
-	TRBJ1-4	TRBV19	-	TGTGCCAGTAGCGTACAAGCAACTAATGAAAAACTGTTTTTT	CASSVQATNEKLFF
-	TRBJ1-4	TRBV19	few	TGTGCCAGTACCCGGACAATTGCAACTAATGAAAAACTGTTTTTT	CASTRTIATNEKLFF
-	TRBJ1-4	TRBV19	-	TGTGCCAGTACCAAGGAGGGCGGAATTAATGAAAAACTGTTTTTT	CASTKEGGINEKLFF
-	TRBJ1-4	TRBV6-1	-	TGTGCCAGCAGTGCACAGCCTGGACAGTTTAGAGAAAAACTGTTTTTT	CASSAQPGQFREKLFF
-	TRBJ2-2	TRBV5-1	-	TGCGCCAGCAGCTGGGCCCCGGCAGGGTCGAACACCGGGGAGCTGTTTTTT	CASSWAPAGSNTGELFF
-	TRBJ1-1	TRBV6-5	-	TGTGCCAGCAGTTTCTCTGGGGGGGGGCACACTGAAGCTTTCTTT	CASSFSGGGHTEAFF